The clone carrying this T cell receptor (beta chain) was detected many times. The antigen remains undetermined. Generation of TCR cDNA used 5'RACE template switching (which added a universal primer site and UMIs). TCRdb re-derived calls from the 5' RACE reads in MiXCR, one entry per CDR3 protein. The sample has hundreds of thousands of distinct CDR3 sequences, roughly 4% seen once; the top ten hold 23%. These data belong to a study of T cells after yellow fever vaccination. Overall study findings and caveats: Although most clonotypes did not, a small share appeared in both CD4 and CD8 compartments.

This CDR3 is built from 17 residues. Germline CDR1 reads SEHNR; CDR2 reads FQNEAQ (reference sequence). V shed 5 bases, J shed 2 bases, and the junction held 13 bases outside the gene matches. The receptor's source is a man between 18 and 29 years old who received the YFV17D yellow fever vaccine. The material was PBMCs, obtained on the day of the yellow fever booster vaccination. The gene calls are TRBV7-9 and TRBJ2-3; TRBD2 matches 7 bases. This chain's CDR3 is CASSASLGLADTDTQYF. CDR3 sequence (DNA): TGTGCCAGCAGCGCTTCCCTGGGCCTAGCGGACACAGATACGCAGTATTTT.